These T cell receptor beta chains were read from a single sample in a study of cytomegalovirus exposure and HLA in healthy donors. This table comes from immunoSEQ multiplex PCR, and its TCRdb copy is limited to in-frame clones, with some not included. The sample has about 130,000 clones; roughly 84% are singletons. The specimen was PBMCs. The source of these receptors is a man aged 50 to 59 in good health and CMV-seronegative. Both conserved end residues are trimmed from each CDR3.

V gene: TRBV6-5
CDR3 protein: ASSQQGNYGYT

V gene: TRBV7-9
CDR3 protein: ASSPSGVSSGANVLT

V gene: TRBV19
CDR3 protein: ASSIDRHFGYT

V gene: TRBV4-2
CDR3 protein: ASSLGQSYTDTQY

V gene: TRBV2
CDR3 protein: ASSDSRNTEAF

V gene: TRBV4-2
CDR3 protein: ASSQGRDRYGGYT

V gene: TRBV19
CDR3 protein: ASSEPVRQGNTEAF

V gene: TRBV5-4
CDR3 protein: ASSLLRGGSYNEQF

V gene: TRBV4-1
CDR3 protein: ASSQSLGGAFADTQY

V gene: TRBV21-1
CDR3 protein: ARNRSSYNEQF

V gene: TRBV27
CDR3 protein: ASSPTGIYEQY

V gene: TRBV9
CDR3 protein: ASSVTTAGTGTGEAF

V gene: TRBV14
CDR3 protein: ASSQNRGLEQY

V gene: TRBV5-1
CDR3 protein: ASSPQGGGLISYEQY

V gene: TRBV15
CDR3 protein: ATSRGRSGSGNQPQH

V gene: TRBV4-1
CDR3 protein: ASSQDGTGLSSGNTIY

V gene: TRBV19
CDR3 protein: ASRPLSTDNYGYT

V gene: TRBV5-4
CDR3 protein: ASSQGARTDTQY

V gene: TRBV2
CDR3 protein: ASSEIGGSYEQY

V gene: TRBV18
CDR3 protein: ASSPLTLDRSPGANVLT

V gene: TRBV7-2
CDR3 protein: ASSLDLAGGVSYNEQF

V gene: TRBV7-6
CDR3 protein: ASSSAGTMNTEAF

V gene: TRBV25-1
CDR3 protein: ASSSRGSNEKLF